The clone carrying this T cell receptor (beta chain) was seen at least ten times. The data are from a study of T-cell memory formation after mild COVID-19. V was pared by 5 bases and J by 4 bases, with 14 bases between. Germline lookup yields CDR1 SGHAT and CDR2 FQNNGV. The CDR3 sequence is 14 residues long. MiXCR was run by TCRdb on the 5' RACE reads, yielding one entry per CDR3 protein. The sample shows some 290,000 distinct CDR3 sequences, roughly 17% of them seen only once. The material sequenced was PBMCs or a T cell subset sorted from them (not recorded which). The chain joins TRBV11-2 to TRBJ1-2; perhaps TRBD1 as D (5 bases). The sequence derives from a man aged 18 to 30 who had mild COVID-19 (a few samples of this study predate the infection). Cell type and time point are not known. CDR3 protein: CASSIPGAPYGYTF. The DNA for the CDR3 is TGTGCCAGCAGCATCCCCGGGGCCCCCTATGGCTACACCTTC.